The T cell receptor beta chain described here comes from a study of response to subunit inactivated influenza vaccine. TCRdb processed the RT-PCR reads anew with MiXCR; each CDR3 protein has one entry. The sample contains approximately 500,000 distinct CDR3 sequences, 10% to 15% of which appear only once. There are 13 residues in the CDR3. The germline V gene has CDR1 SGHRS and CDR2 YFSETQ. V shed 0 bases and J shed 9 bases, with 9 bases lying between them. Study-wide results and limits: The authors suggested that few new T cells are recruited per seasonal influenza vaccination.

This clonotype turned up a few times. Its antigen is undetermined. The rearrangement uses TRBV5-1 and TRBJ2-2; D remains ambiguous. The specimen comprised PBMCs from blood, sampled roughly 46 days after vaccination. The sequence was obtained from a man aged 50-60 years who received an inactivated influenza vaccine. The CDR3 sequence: CASSLDLVRELFF. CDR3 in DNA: TGCGCCAGCAGCTTGGATCTCGTCCGGGAGCTGTTTTTT.